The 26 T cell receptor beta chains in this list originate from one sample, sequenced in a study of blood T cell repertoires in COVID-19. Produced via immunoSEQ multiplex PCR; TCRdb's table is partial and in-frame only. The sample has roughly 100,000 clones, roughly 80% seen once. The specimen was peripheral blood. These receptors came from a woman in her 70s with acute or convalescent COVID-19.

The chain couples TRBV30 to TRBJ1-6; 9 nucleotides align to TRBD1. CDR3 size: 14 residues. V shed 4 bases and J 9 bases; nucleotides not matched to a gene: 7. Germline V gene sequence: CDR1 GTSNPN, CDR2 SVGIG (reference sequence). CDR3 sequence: CAWTRDRATSPLHF. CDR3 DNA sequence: TGTGCCTGGACCCGGGACAGGGCGACTTCACCCCTCCACTTT.

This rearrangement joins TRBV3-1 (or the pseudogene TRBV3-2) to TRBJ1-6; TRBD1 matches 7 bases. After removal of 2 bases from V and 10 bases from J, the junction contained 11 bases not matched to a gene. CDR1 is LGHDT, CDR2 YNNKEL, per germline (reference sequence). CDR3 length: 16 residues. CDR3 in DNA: TGTGCCAGCAGCCAACCCAGGGACAGTTCGTCCTCACCCCTCCACTTT. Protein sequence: CASSQPRDSSSSPLHF.

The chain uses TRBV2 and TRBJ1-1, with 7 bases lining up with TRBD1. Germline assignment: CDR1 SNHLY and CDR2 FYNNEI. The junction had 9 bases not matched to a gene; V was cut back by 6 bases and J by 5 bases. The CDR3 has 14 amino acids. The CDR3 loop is CASRDPTGFTEAFF. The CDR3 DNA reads TGTGCCAGCAGAGACCCGACAGGGTTTACTGAAGCTTTCTTT. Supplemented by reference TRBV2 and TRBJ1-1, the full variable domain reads EPEVTQTPSHQVTQMGQEVILRCVPISNHLYFYWYRQILGQKVEFLVSFYNNEISEKSEIFDDQFSVERPDGSNFTLKIRSTKLEDSAMYFCASRDPTGFTEAFFGQGTRLTVV.

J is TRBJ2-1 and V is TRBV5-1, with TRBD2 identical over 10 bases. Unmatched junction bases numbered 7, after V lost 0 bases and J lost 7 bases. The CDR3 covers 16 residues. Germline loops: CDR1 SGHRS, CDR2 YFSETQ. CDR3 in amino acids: CASSLASLAGANEQFF. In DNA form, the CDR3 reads TGCGCCAGCAGCTTGGCGTCTCTAGCGGGAGCGAATGAGCAGTTCTTC.

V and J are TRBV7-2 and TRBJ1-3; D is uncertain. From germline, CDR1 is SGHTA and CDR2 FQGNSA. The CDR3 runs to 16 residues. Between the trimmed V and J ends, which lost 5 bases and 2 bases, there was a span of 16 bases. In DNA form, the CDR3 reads TGTGCCAGCAGCGGCTCCGGCGGAGGAACTGGAAACACCATATATTTT. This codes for CASSGSGGGTGNTIYF.

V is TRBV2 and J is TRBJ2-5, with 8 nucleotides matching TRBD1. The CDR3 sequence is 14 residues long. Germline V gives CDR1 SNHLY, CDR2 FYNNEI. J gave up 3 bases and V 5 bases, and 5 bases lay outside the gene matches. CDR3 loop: CASSRTGMKETQYF. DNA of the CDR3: TGTGCCAGCAGTAGGACAGGGATGAAAGAGACCCAGTACTTC.

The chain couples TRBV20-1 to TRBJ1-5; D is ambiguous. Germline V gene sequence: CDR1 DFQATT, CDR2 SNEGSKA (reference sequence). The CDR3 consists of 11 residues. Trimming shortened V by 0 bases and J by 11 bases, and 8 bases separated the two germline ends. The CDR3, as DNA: TGCAGTGCTAGAGATGGCCGGGCCCAGCATTTT. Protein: CSARDGRAQHF.

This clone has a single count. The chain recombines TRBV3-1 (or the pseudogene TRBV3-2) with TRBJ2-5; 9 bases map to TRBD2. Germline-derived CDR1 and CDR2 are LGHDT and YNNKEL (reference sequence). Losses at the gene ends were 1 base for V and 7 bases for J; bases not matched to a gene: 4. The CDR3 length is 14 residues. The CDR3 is CASSQGSGSVTQYF. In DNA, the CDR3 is TGTGCCAGCAGCCAAGGTAGCGGGAGTGTGACCCAGTACTTC.

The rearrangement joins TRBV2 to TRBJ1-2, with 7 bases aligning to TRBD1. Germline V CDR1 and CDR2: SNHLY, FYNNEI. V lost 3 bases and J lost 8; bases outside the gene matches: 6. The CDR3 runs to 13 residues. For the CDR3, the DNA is TGTGCCAGCAGTGATCAGGGGGTGGGAGGCTACACCTTC. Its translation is CASSDQGVGGYTF.

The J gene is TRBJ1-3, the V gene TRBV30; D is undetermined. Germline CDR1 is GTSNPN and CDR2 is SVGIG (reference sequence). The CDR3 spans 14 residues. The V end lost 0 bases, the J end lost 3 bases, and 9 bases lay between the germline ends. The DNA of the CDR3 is TGTGCCTGGAGTGTGGCAGGTGTTGGAAACACCATATATTTT. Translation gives CAWSVAGVGNTIYF.

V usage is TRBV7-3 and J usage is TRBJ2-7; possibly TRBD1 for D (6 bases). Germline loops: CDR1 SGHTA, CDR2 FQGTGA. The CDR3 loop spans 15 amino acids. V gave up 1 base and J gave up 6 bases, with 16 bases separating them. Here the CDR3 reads CASSLSPGHVGEQYF. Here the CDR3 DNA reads TGTGCCAGCAGCTTAAGCCCGGGACATGTGGGCGAGCAGTACTTC. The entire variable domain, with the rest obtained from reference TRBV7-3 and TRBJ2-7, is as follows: GAGVSQTPSNKVTEKGKYVELRCDPISGHTALYWYRQSLGQGPEFLIYFQGTGAADDSGLPNDRFFAVRPEGSVSTLKIQRTERGDSAVYLCASSLSPGHVGEQYFGPGTRLTVT.

The CDR3 region is CASSQDGRQGNTEAFF. DNA of the CDR3: TGTGCCAGCAGCCAAGATGGGCGGCAGGGGAACACTGAAGCTTTCTTT. The chain uses TRBV11-3 and TRBJ1-1; D is perhaps TRBD1 (5 bases). The CDR3 consists of 16 residues. Trimming removed 5 bases from V and 1 base from J, with 17 bases in between. Germline CDR1 is SGHNT and CDR2 is YENEEA.

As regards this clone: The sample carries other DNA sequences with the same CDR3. Here the CDR3 reads CASSLQGDQNTGELFF. The CDR3 DNA follows: TGCGCCAGCAGCTTACAGGGGGACCAGAACACCGGGGAGCTGTTTTTT. The rearrangement links TRBV5-1 to TRBJ2-2; 8 bases match TRBD1. The CDR3 consists of 16 residues. The ends lost 2 bases at V and 1 base at J; junction bases unmatched: 4. Germline values: CDR1 SGHRS, CDR2 YFSETQ. The full variable domain, rest sourced from reference TRBV5-1 and TRBJ2-2, is KAGVTQTPRYLIKTRGQQVTLSCSPISGHRSVSWYQQTPGQGLQFLFEYFSETQRNKGNFPGRFSGRQFSNSRSEMNVSTLELGDSALYLCASSLQGDQNTGELFFGEGSRLTVL.

CDR3 loop: CASSFQGQGFYEQYF. For the CDR3, the DNA is TGTGCCAGCAGTTTCCAAGGACAGGGATTCTACGAGCAGTACTTC. The rearrangement uses TRBV2 and TRBJ2-7; 8 nucleotides line up with TRBD1. This CDR3 region has 15 residues. Germline CDR1 is SNHLY and CDR2 is FYNNEI. The ends lost 5 bases at V and 3 bases at J; junction bases unmatched: 9.

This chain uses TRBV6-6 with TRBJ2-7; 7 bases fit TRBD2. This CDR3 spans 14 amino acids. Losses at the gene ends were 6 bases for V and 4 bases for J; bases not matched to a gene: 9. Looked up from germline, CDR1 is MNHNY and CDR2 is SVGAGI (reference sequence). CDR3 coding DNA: TGTGCCAGCAGACCCCTGACTAGCTTTTACGAGCAGTACTTC. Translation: CASRPLTSFYEQYF.

CDR3 DNA sequence: TGCGCCAGCAGCCAAGACCGAGACTACTCCTACAATGAGCAGTTCTTC. Translation gives CASSQDRDYSYNEQFF. V gene TRBV4-3 combines with J gene TRBJ2-1; possible D gene TRBD2, 5 bases. CDR1 is LGHNA, CDR2 YSLEER, per germline. This CDR3 spans 16 amino acids. V was clipped by 0 bases and J by 0 bases, with 9 bases between them.

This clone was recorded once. CDR3 in amino acids: CASSHLTGGTRNQPQHF. The CDR3 coding sequence is TGTGCCAGCAGTCACCTCACGGGGGGTACTCGCAATCAGCCCCAGCATTTT. This chain links TRBV27 with TRBJ1-5; D possibly corresponds to TRBD1 (5 bases). Germline values: CDR1 MNHEY, CDR2 SMNVEV (reference sequence). This CDR3 has 17 amino acids. V shed 5 bases and J shed 2 bases, with 19 bases lying between them.

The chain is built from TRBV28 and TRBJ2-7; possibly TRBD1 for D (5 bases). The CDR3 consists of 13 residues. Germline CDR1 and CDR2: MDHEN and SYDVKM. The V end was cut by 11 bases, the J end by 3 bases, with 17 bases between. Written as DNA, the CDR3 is TGTGCCTATGGGGCGGACATTATCTACGAGCAGTACTTC. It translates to CAYGADIIYEQYF.

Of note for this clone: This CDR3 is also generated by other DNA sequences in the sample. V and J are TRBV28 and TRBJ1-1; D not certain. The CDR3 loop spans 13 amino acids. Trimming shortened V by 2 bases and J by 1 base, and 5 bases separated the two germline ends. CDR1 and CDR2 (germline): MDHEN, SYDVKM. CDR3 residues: CASSLQENTEAFF. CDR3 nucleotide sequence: TGTGCCAGCAGTTTACAGGAGAACACTGAAGCTTTCTTT.

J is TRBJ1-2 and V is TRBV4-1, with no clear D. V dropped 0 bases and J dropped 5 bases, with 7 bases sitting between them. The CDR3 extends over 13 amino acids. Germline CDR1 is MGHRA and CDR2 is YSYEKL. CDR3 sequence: CASSQEGGYGYTF. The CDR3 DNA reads TGCGCCAGCAGCCAAGAAGGCGGATATGGCTACACCTTC.

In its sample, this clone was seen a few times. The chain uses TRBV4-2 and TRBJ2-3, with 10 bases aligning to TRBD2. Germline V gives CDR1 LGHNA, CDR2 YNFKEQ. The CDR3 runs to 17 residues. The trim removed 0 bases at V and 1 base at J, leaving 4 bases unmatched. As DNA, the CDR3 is TGTGCCAGCAGCCAAGAGCCTAGCGGGAGTCGCACAGATACGCAGTATTTT. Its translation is CASSQEPSGSRTDTQYF.

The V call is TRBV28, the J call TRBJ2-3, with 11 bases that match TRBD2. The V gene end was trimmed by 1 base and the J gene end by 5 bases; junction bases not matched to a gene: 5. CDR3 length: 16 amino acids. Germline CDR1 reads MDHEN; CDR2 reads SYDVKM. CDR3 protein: CASSLSYLAGGDTQYF. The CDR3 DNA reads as TGTGCCAGCAGTTTATCCTACCTAGCGGGAGGAGATACGCAGTATTTT. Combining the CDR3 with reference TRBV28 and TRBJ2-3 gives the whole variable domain DVKVTQSSRYLVKRTGEKVFLECVQDMDHENMFWYRQDPGLGLRLIYFSYDVKMKEKGDIPEGYSVSREKKERFSLILESASTNQTSMYLCASSLSYLAGGDTQYFGPGTRLTVL.

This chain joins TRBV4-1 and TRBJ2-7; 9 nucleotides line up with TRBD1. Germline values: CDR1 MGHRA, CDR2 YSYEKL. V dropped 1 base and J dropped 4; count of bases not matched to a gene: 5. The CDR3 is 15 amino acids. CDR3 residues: CASSQGTGGQYEQYF. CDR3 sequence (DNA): TGCGCCAGCAGCCAAGGCACAGGGGGCCAATACGAGCAGTACTTC.

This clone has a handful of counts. The CDR3 region has the DNA TGCGCCAGCAGCCCAACCGGGACAGCGAACACTGAAGCTTTCTTT. This codes for CASSPTGTANTEAFF. The chain joins TRBV5-1 to TRBJ1-1; 7 positions match TRBD1. The CDR3 length is 15 residues. Germline-derived CDR1 and CDR2 are SGHRS and YFSETQ. With V trimmed by 4 bases and J by 1 base, 7 bases remained unmatched.

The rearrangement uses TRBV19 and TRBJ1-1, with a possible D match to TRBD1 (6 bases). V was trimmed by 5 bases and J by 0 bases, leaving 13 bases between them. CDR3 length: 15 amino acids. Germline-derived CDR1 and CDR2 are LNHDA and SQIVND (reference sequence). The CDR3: CASSRGRGLNTEAFF. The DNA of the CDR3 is TGTGCCAGTAGTCGTGGCAGGGGCCTGAACACTGAAGCTTTCTTT. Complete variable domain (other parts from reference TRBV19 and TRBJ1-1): DGGITQSPKYLFRKEGQNVTLSCEQNLNHDAMYWYRQDPGQGLRLIYYSQIVNDFQKGDIAEGYSVSREKKESFPLTVTSAQKNPTAFYLCASSRGRGLNTEAFFGQGTRLTVV.

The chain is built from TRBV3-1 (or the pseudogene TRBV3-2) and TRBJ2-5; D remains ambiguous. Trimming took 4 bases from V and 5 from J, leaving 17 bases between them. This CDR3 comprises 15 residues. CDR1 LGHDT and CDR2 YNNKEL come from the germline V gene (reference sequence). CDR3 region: CASSLSALVFETQYF. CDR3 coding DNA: TGTGCCAGCAGCCTTTCGGCCCTAGTTTTTGAGACCCAGTACTTC.